What follows are 14 T cell receptor beta chains derived from one specimen sequenced in a study of cytomegalovirus exposure and HLA in healthy donors. The PCR ran on 60 Vbeta and 13 Jbeta primers. The method was immunoSEQ multiplex PCR; TCRdb's version includes in-frame clones alone and lacks a portion of them. The profile shows roughly 200,000 clones, around three quarters of them singletons. The sequencing input was PBMCs. The receptors derive from a young man in good health and CMV-seronegative.

DNA for the CDR3: TGTGCCAGCAGTTTGCGGAACACCGGGGAGCTGTTTTTT. This codes for CASSLRNTGELFF. V gene TRBV27 combines with J gene TRBJ2-2; unclear D gene. The CDR3 contains 13 residues. CDR1 MNHEY and CDR2 SMNVEV come from the germline V gene (reference sequence). With 3 bases removed from V and 1 base from J, the gap between germline ends came to 3 bases.

The chain recombines TRBV7-8 with TRBJ2-7, with TRBD1 matching over 10 bases. CDR1 and CDR2 (germline): SGHVS, FQNEAQ. This CDR3 is 17 amino acids long. V shed 3 bases and J 4 bases; nucleotides not matched to a gene: 12. CDR3 loop: CASSLPWIRDRGYEQYF. The CDR3 DNA follows: TGTGCCAGCAGCTTGCCATGGATCCGGGACAGGGGTTACGAGCAGTACTTC.

The V call is TRBV12-5, the J call TRBJ1-2; 7 bases agree with TRBD1. CDR1 LGHNT and CDR2 FRNRAP come from the germline V gene. The ends lost 4 bases at V and 0 bases at J; junction bases unmatched: 8. This CDR3 has 16 amino acids. For the CDR3, the DNA is TGTGCTAGTGGTTCTGACCCGGGACAGACTAACTATGGCTACACCTTC. Residues: CASGSDPGQTNYGYTF. The full variable domain, its missing parts supplied by reference TRBV12-5 and TRBJ1-2, is DARVTQTPRHKVTEMGQEVTMRCQPILGHNTVFWYRQTMMQGLELLAYFRNRAPLDDSGMPKDRFSAEMPDATLATLKIQPSEPRDSAVYFCASGSDPGQTNYGYTFGSGTRLTVV.

This clone turned up a few times. The V gene is TRBV2, the J gene TRBJ1-5; a possible D gene is TRBD1 (5 bases). CDR3 size: 13 residues. Deletions cut 6 bases from V and 4 bases from J, with 10 bases between. Germline lookup yields CDR1 SNHLY and CDR2 FYNNEI. Written as DNA, the CDR3 is TGTGCCAGCAGCAGGGCCAAGAATCAGCCCCAGCATTTT. As protein: CASSRAKNQPQHF.

V and J are TRBV6-5 and TRBJ2-4, with a tentative D call TRBD2 (6 bases). CDR1 is MNHEY, CDR2 SVGAGI, per germline. The CDR3 consists of 15 residues. V was pared by 5 bases and J by 7 bases, with 18 bases between. The CDR3 sequence: CASSRDLPPRNIQYF. The CDR3, as DNA: TGTGCCAGCAGTAGGGACTTACCTCCTCGCAACATTCAGTACTTC.

The rearrangement uses TRBV19 and TRBJ2-3; 9 nucleotides match TRBD1. The V gene's germline CDR1 is LNHDA and CDR2 SQIVND (reference sequence). The CDR3 totals 16 residues. J was trimmed by 4 bases and V by 5 bases; bases with no gene match: 10. CDR3 amino acids: CASSLRLQGAADTQYF. Written as DNA, the CDR3 is TGTGCCAGTAGTTTACGCCTACAGGGGGCTGCAGATACGCAGTATTTT.

The chain employs TRBV11-2 and TRBJ1-5; 7 bases match TRBD1. CDR1 and CDR2 (germline): SGHAT, FQNNGV. The V gene end was trimmed by 4 bases and the J gene end by 0 bases; junction bases not matched to a gene: 3. The CDR3 is made up of 15 amino acids. CDR3 bases: TGTGCCAGCAGCTCAACAGGGGATAGCAATCAGCCCCAGCATTTT. This translates into CASSSTGDSNQPQHF.

This chain uses TRBV6-1 with TRBJ1-2; D remains ambiguous. Germline V CDR1 and CDR2: MNHNS, SASEGT. The V end was cut by 7 bases, the J end by 8 bases, with 14 bases between. The CDR3 covers 12 residues. The CDR3 coding sequence is TGTGCCAGCATTGGGTTCGGGGAGGGCTACACCTTC. This gives the protein CASIGFGEGYTF.

This clone was seen only once. This chain joins TRBV30 and TRBJ2-5; TRBD2 matches at 7 bases. This CDR3 contains 16 residues. Germline V gives CDR1 GTSNPN, CDR2 SVGIG (reference sequence). CDR3 in amino acids: CALNPRTSRGGETQYF. The CDR3 DNA reads as TGTGCATTAAATCCCAGGACTAGTCGAGGTGGGGAGACCCAGTACTTC.

The chain uses TRBV7-8 and TRBJ1-6; TRBD1 is a possible D gene (6 bases). Germline CDR1 is SGHVS and CDR2 is FQNEAQ. Trimming took 5 bases from V and 9 from J, leaving 8 bases between them. This CDR3 is built from 12 residues. The CDR3 region has the DNA TGTGCCAGCAGCGAGGACAGTTCACCCCTCCACTTT. Residues: CASSEDSSPLHF.

The chain has TRBV5-1 and TRBJ2-2; 13 bases match TRBD2. The germline V gene encodes CDR1 SGHRS and CDR2 YFSETQ. This CDR3 contains 17 residues. The J segment lost 1 base and the V segment lost 3 bases, leaving 3 bases of the junction unmatched. CDR3 protein: CASSWTSGSGNTGELFF. The CDR3 DNA reads as TGCGCCAGCAGCTGGACTAGCGGGAGCGGGAACACCGGGGAGCTGTTTTTT.

J is TRBJ2-2 and V is TRBV5-1; TRBD1 matches 8 bases. This CDR3 has 15 amino acids. Germline V CDR1 and CDR2: SGHRS, YFSETQ. Trimming removed 7 bases from V and 0 bases from J; junction bases left unmatched: 5. CDR3 residues: CASGKDRANTGELFF. The CDR3 DNA follows: TGCGCCAGCGGAAAGGACAGGGCGAACACCGGGGAGCTGTTTTTT.

The chain couples TRBV2 to TRBJ2-2; 10 nucleotides match TRBD1. The CDR3 has 17 amino acids. Looked up from germline, CDR1 is SNHLY and CDR2 is FYNNEI. Trimming removed 4 bases from V and 0 bases from J; junction bases left unmatched: 5. The CDR3 sequence is CASSGIGQGANTGELFF. CDR3 coding DNA: TGTGCCAGCAGTGGAATTGGACAGGGGGCGAACACCGGGGAGCTGTTTTTT.

This clone has just one count. This sequence joins TRBV6-6 and TRBJ1-2; TRBD1 agrees at 7 bases. V gave up 0 bases and J gave up 4 bases; unmatched junction bases: 8. Germline CDR1 is MNHNY and CDR2 is SVGAGI (reference sequence). This CDR3 is built from 16 residues. The CDR3 spells CASSYSSGGNRYGYTF. The CDR3 nucleotides read TGTGCCAGCAGTTACTCCTCAGGGGGGAATCGCTATGGCTACACCTTC.